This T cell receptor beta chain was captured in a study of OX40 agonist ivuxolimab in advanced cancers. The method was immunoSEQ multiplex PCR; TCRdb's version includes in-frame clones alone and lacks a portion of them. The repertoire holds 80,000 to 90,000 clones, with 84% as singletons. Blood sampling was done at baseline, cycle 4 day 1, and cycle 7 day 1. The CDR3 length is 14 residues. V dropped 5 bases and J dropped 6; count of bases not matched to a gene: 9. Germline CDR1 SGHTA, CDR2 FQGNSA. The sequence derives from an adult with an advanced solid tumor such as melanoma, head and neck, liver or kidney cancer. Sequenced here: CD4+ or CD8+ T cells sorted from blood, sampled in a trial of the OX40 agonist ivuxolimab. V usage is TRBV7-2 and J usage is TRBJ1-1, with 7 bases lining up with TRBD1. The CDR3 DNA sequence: TGTGCCAGCAGCCCCTGGACAGGACCCTCTGAAGCTTTCTTT. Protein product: CASSPWTGPSEAFF.